A selection of T cell receptor beta chains follows, all from one sample in a study of type 1 and type 2 diabetes patients. Using its own MiXCR run on the multiplex PCR reads, TCRdb lists one record per CDR3 protein. The top ten hold roughly an eighth of the sample, which has fewer than 300,000 distinct CDR3 sequences, around 47% seen once. Specimen: peripheral blood mononuclear cells (PBMCs). These receptors were collected from a man aged 18-30 years with type 2 diabetes. Each CDR3 is given with its conserved first and last residue. A D gene is named only where the DNA matches it firmly.

d_call | cdr3_length | j_call | v_call | cdr3_aa
. | 14 | TRBJ1-1 | TRBV12-3/TRBV12-4 | CASRTSWGADEAFF
. | 11 | TRBJ1-2 | TRBV20-1 | CSARGGGGYTF
. | 16 | TRBJ1-3 | TRBV27 | CASSLGPTLAGNTIYF
. | 16 | TRBJ1-5 | TRBV7-8 | CASSNYSPYSNQPQHF
TRBD1 | 15 | TRBJ2-7 | TRBV28 | CASSLPGQGAYEQYF
. | 14 | TRBJ1-1 | TRBV7-3 | CASSFSDGNTEAFF
. | 15 | TRBJ1-2 | TRBV19 | CASNSQGLSNYGYTF
. | 16 | TRBJ2-1 | TRBV2 | CASSPNLASSYNEQFF
. | 14 | TRBJ2-1 | TRBV30 | CAWTPDSSYNEQFF
. | 12 | TRBJ1-1 | TRBV5-1 | CASSFDVGALEF